Listed below are T cell receptor beta chains from one sample, sequenced in a study of shared clonotypes between healthy human individuals. The repertoire was sequenced with immunoSEQ multiplex PCR; TCRdb's copy has only in-frame clones and lacks some. This sample carries 100,000 to 130,000 clones, around 65% of them seen once, and the ten largest clones take around 25%. The source material was memory CD8+ T cells sorted from blood. The receptors originated from a woman in her 30s in good health. Each CDR3 is given with its conserved first and last residue. The D gene is left open where the match is weak. Only some rows state a clone size, as once, few, many or a class for expanded clones.

j_gene: TRBJ1-5; d_gene: .; abundance: .; v_gene: TRBV28; CDR3nt: TGTGCCAGCAGTGCCCTACTAGGGAGCAATCAGCCCCAGCATTTT; CDR3aa: CASSALLGSNQPQHF
j_gene: TRBJ1-2; d_gene: .; abundance: .; v_gene: TRBV5-1; CDR3nt: TGCGCCAGCCGGTTCACGGTTCGAAAGACCTATGGCTACACCTTC; CDR3aa: CASRFTVRKTYGYTF
j_gene: TRBJ2-1; d_gene: TRBD2; abundance: many; v_gene: TRBV27; CDR3nt: TGTGCCAGCAGTCAGCGGGGGCCCTACAATGAGCAGTTCTTC; CDR3aa: CASSQRGPYNEQFF
j_gene: TRBJ2-3; d_gene: TRBD2; abundance: .; v_gene: TRBV6-4; CDR3nt: TGTGCCAGCAGTGAGAATTCCGGGACTAGAGGCACAGATACGCAGTATTTT; CDR3aa: CASSENSGTRGTDTQYF
j_gene: TRBJ2-3; d_gene: TRBD2; abundance: .; v_gene: TRBV6-5; CDR3nt: TGTGCCAGCAGTTACTCGGCGGGAGCGGTGGATACGCAGTATTTT; CDR3aa: CASSYSAGAVDTQYF
j_gene: TRBJ2-5; d_gene: .; abundance: .; v_gene: TRBV25-1; CDR3nt: TGTGCCAGCAGAGATAGTCCAGGGGAGACCCAGTACTTC; CDR3aa: CASRDSPGETQYF
j_gene: TRBJ1-5; d_gene: .; abundance: .; v_gene: TRBV6-1; CDR3nt: TGTGCCAGCAGTGAAGACGGCGGCAATCAGCCCCAGCATTTT; CDR3aa: CASSEDGGNQPQHF
j_gene: TRBJ1-3; d_gene: .; abundance: .; v_gene: TRBV29-1; CDR3nt: TGCAGCGTGTCAGGGGCTGGAAACACCATATATTTT; CDR3aa: CSVSGAGNTIYF
j_gene: TRBJ2-3; d_gene: .; abundance: .; v_gene: TRBV5-6; CDR3nt: TGTGCCAGCAGCTTGGGTTTGGCAGGCAATACGCAGTATTTT; CDR3aa: CASSLGLAGNTQYF
j_gene: TRBJ1-3; d_gene: .; abundance: .; v_gene: TRBV30; CDR3nt: TGTGCCTGGAGTCCACTGGGCCAATTCTCTGGAAACACCATATATTTT; CDR3aa: CAWSPLGQFSGNTIYF
j_gene: TRBJ2-1; d_gene: TRBD2; abundance: .; v_gene: TRBV4-2; CDR3nt: TGTGCCAGCAGCCAGTGGACTAGCGGGATGGGTGGTGAGCAGTTCTTC; CDR3aa: CASSQWTSGMGGEQFF
j_gene: TRBJ2-1; d_gene: .; abundance: many; v_gene: TRBV5-1; CDR3nt: TGCGCCAGCAGATATTCGACGGGTTTGGGCAATGAGCAGTTCTTC; CDR3aa: CASRYSTGLGNEQFF
j_gene: TRBJ1-1; d_gene: .; abundance: .; v_gene: TRBV6-4; CDR3nt: TGTGCCAGCAGTGATGGCCCGTATGAAGCTTTCTTT; CDR3aa: CASSDGPYEAFF
j_gene: TRBJ2-1; d_gene: .; abundance: .; v_gene: TRBV30; CDR3nt: TGTGCCTGGAGCCCAAAAGGGGGAGGTTTAGGGGATGAGCAGTTCTTC; CDR3aa: CAWSPKGGGLGDEQFF
j_gene: TRBJ2-7; d_gene: .; abundance: .; v_gene: TRBV30; CDR3nt: TGTGCCTGGAGTTCTAACGCGGGCTACGAGCAGTACTTC; CDR3aa: CAWSSNAGYEQYF
j_gene: TRBJ1-4; d_gene: .; abundance: .; v_gene: TRBV6-6; CDR3nt: TGTGCCAGCAGTTGGACGGTTAATGAAAAACTGTTTTTT; CDR3aa: CASSWTVNEKLFF
j_gene: TRBJ1-5; d_gene: .; abundance: .; v_gene: TRBV28; CDR3nt: TGTGCCAGCACCAATTGGTGGGTCCCCGGCGGCAATCAGCCCCAGCATTTT; CDR3aa: CASTNWWVPGGNQPQHF
j_gene: TRBJ1-2; d_gene: .; abundance: medium-sized; v_gene: TRBV6-1; CDR3nt: TGTGGCTCTCAAGCGCGGGGTATAAATGGCTACACCTTC; CDR3aa: CGSQARGINGYTF
j_gene: TRBJ1-1; d_gene: TRBD1; abundance: many; v_gene: TRBV19; CDR3nt: TGTGCCAGTAGTCCCCGGACAGGGCTTAACACTGAAGCTTTCTTT; CDR3aa: CASSPRTGLNTEAFF
j_gene: TRBJ2-2; d_gene: TRBD1; abundance: .; v_gene: TRBV5-4; CDR3nt: TGTGCCAGCAGCTCGGACAGGGGGCGCGAAGAGATCGGGGAGCTGTTTTTT; CDR3aa: CASSSDRGREEIGELFF
j_gene: TRBJ2-2; d_gene: .; abundance: .; v_gene: TRBV5-1; CDR3nt: TGCGCCAGCAGCTTGGACCCCCCCGGGGAGCTGTTTTTT; CDR3aa: CASSLDPPGELFF
j_gene: TRBJ2-3; d_gene: .; abundance: .; v_gene: TRBV7-9; CDR3nt: TGTGCCAGCAGCTTAGTTCTCGGAGCCGCCACAGATACGCAGTATTTT; CDR3aa: CASSLVLGAATDTQYF
j_gene: TRBJ2-7; d_gene: .; abundance: few; v_gene: TRBV6-5; CDR3nt: TGTGCCAGCAGTTACTCCTGGGACACTTCAGGGGAGCAGTACTTC; CDR3aa: CASSYSWDTSGEQYF
j_gene: TRBJ1-4; d_gene: TRBD1; abundance: .; v_gene: TRBV27; CDR3nt: TGTGCCAGCAGTCCGGGACAGGGGAGGGCTGAAAAACTGTTTTTT; CDR3aa: CASSPGQGRAEKLFF
j_gene: TRBJ1-2; d_gene: .; abundance: .; v_gene: TRBV28; CDR3nt: TGTGCCAGCAGTTTCCGAGGGATCTATGGCTACACCTTC; CDR3aa: CASSFRGIYGYTF
j_gene: TRBJ2-7; d_gene: .; abundance: once; v_gene: TRBV27; CDR3nt: TGTGCCAGCGCGCCTTTTACAGGGAGAAACGGCGAGCAGTACTTC; CDR3aa: CASAPFTGRNGEQYF
j_gene: TRBJ1-1; d_gene: .; abundance: .; v_gene: TRBV5-4; CDR3nt: TGTGCCAGCAGCTTGGACTTTACGAACACTGAAGCTTTCTTT; CDR3aa: CASSLDFTNTEAFF